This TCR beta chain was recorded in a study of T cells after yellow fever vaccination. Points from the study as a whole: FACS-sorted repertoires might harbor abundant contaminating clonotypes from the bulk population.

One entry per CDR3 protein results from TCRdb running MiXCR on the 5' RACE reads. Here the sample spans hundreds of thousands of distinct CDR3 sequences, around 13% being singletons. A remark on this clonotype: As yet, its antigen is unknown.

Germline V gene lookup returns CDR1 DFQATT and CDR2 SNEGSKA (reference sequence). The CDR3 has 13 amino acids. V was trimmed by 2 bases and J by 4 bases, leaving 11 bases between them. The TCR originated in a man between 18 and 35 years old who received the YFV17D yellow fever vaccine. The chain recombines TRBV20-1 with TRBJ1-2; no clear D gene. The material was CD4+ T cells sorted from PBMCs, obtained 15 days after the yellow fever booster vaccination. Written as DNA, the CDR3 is TGCAGTGCTAGAATGAGGGAAGTCTATGGCTACACCTTC. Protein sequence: CSARMREVYGYTF.